This T cell receptor (beta chain) was found in a study of control samples from healthy donors and cancer patients. This clone was detected a few times. Per germline, CDR1 ENHRY and CDR2 SYGVKD. CDR3 length: 14 amino acids. The germline V and J ends were trimmed by 2 bases and 6 bases, with 11 bases remaining between them. Assay: immunoSEQ multiplex PCR; the TCRdb copy retains only in-frame clones and omits some. The sample records about 110,000 clones, around 80% being singletons. The V and J genes are TRBV10-3 and TRBJ1-5; a weak D match, TRBD1 (5 bases). The sequence derives from a man aged 18 to 35 in good health. The source material was blood. CDR3 residues: CAISEHGGSQPQHF. CDR3 nucleotides: TGTGCCATCAGTGAGCATGGGGGAAGTCAGCCCCAGCATTTT.